This is a list of T cell receptor beta chains from one sample in a study of cytotoxic CD8 clonotypes in ibrutinib-treated CLL. TCRdb keeps only in-frame clones here, not all; method: immunoSEQ multiplex PCR. The top ten hold roughly 8% of the sample, which has approximately 70,000 clones, around 84% seen once. This specimen consisted of PBMCs, obtained at disease progression, from a patient treated with ibrutinib. These receptors all come from a human donor with chronic lymphocytic leukemia. The CDR3 runs from the conserved cysteine through the conserved F or W. Each record gives: V gene, clone size, J gene, D gene, CDR3 DNA, CDR3 protein. A D gene is named only where the DNA matches it firmly. Rows give clone size only sometimes, using once, few, many, or a class for an expanded clone.

>TRBV11-2|.|TRBJ2-5|TRBD2
TGTGCCAGCAGCGAATTAGCGGGGACTGAAGAGACCCAGTACTTC
CASSELAGTEETQYF
>TRBV18|.|TRBJ2-1|.
TGTGCCAGCTCACCACGGGGGGCGCGAACCAATGAGCAGTTCTTC
CASSPRGARTNEQFF
>TRBV10-2|.|TRBJ1-6|TRBD1
TGCGCCAGCAGTGAGTCGCAACAGGGGATGGTGGCCCTCCACTTT
CASSESQQGMVALHF
>TRBV11-2|.|TRBJ2-7|TRBD1
TGTGCCAGCAGCCTAACAGGGGGCTCCTACGAGCAGTACTTC
CASSLTGGSYEQYF
>TRBV6-5|.|TRBJ1-4|TRBD1
TGTGCCAGCAGCCGCTTTGGACAGGGGATCGAAAAACTGTTTTTT
CASSRFGQGIEKLFF
>TRBV27|.|TRBJ1-6|TRBD1
TGTGCCAGCAGTTTATCTGGACAGGGTAGAAAGGATTCACCCCTCCACTTT
CASSLSGQGRKDSPLHF
>TRBV4-1|.|TRBJ2-3|.
TGCGCCAGCAGCCAAGGGGACTCCACAGATACGCAGTATTTT
CASSQGDSTDTQYF
>TRBV4-2|once|TRBJ2-5|TRBD1
TGTGCCAGCCGGGGGACAGGGCTGCAGGAGACCCAGTACTTC
CASRGTGLQETQYF
>TRBV18|.|TRBJ2-7|TRBD2
TGTGCCAGCTCTCCTAGCGGGAGACTGAGTACGGGCGAGCAGTACTTC
CASSPSGRLSTGEQYF
>TRBV19|.|TRBJ2-1|.
TGTGCCAGTAGTATAGTTGGGGAAAGCTACAATGAGCAGTTCTTC
CASSIVGESYNEQFF
>TRBV6-6|.|TRBJ2-3|.
TGTGCCAGCAGTTACTCCTCCTCGAGCACAGATACGCAGTATTTT
CASSYSSSSTDTQYF
>TRBV2|.|TRBJ2-3|TRBD2
TGTGCCAGCAGTCCAGGACTAGCTTCCCTGTATTTT
CASSPGLASLYF
>TRBV4-1|.|TRBJ2-1|TRBD1
TGCGCCAGCACCAGAGTTTATGGACAGGGCTCCTACAATGAGCAGTTCTTC
CASTRVYGQGSYNEQFF
>TRBV5-1|.|TRBJ2-7|.
TGCGCCAGCAGCTTGGACGTCGAGCAGTACTTC
CASSLDVEQYF
>TRBV2|.|TRBJ2-5|TRBD1
TGTGCCAGCAGTGTAGGAGAGACAGGGTTCCAAGAGACCCAGTACTTC
CASSVGETGFQETQYF
>TRBV7-9|.|TRBJ2-7|TRBD1
TGTGCCAGCAGCCGCGGACAGGGTGAGCAGTACTTC
CASSRGQGEQYF